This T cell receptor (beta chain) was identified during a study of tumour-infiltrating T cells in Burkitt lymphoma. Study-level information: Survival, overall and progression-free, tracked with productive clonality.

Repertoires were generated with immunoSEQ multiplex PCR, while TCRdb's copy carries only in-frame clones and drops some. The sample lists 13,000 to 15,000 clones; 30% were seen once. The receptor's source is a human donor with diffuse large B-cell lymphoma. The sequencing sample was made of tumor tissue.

The CDR3 here is CASSLGGGASYEQYF. The CDR3 region has the DNA TGTGCCAGCAGCTTGGGCGGGGGGGCCTCCTACGAGCAGTACTTC. The genes are TRBV5-6 and TRBJ2-7; 9 bases map to TRBD2. CDR1 is SGHDT, CDR2 YYEEEE, per germline. This CDR3 spans 15 amino acids. Trimming at V came to 0 bases and at J to 0 bases, leaving 1 base not matched to a gene.